One sample yielded the 29 T cell receptor beta chains listed below, sequenced in a study of technical replicates of blood from a handful of donors. TCRdb's table, derived via immunoSEQ multiplex PCR, lists solely in-frame clones and lacks some. The sample holds about 84,000 clones, approximately 97% seen once. Input material: T cells isolated from PBMCs. All receptors derive from a human donor in good health.

The chain joins TRBV7-9 to TRBJ2-7, with no clear D. Trimming left V 5 bases short and J 0 bases short, with 5 bases between. This CDR3 has 12 residues. Germline CDR1 SEHNR, CDR2 FQNEAQ (reference sequence). Here the CDR3 DNA reads TGTGCCAGCAGCCGGAGCTCCTACGAGCAGTACTTC. This translates into CASSRSSYEQYF.

J is TRBJ1-2 and V is TRBV7-8; 8 bases agree with TRBD1. The CDR3 totals 13 residues. V was pared by 4 bases and J by 6 bases, with 4 bases of the junction left unmatched. CDR1 SGHVS and CDR2 FQNEAQ come from the germline V gene. The CDR3: CASSSQGVNGYTF. The CDR3 bases are TGTGCCAGCAGCTCACAGGGGGTAAATGGCTACACCTTC.

This clone appeared a single time. Without the conserved terminal phenylalanine or tryptophan, this CDR3 likely stems from a read error. No DNA is shown, since the ends of the CDR3 on it are uncertain; the CDR3 is the one TCRdb lists. V and J are TRBV2 and TRBJ2-3; the table names TRBD1, a call not compared with the DNA. The CDR3 is 13 residues long, counting both termini. Germline V gene sequence: CDR1 SNHLY, CDR2 FYNNEI. CDR3 loop: CASSQRQGPSRRS.

The rearrangement uses TRBV2 and TRBJ1-5; 9 bases are shared with TRBD1. Germline trimming cut 8 bases from V and 7 bases from J; bases unmatched to any gene: 6. Germline CDR1 is SNHLY and CDR2 is FYNNEI. This CDR3 is built from 13 residues. The CDR3 is CASGQGSRQPQHF. DNA of the CDR3: TGTGCCAGCGGACAGGGGAGTAGGCAGCCCCAGCATTTT.

V and J are TRBV27 and TRBJ2-2, with 7 bases matching TRBD2. Germline values: CDR1 MNHEY, CDR2 SMNVEV (reference sequence). Trimming took 7 bases from V and 5 from J; bases not matched to a gene: 13. This CDR3 has 16 residues. The CDR3 is CASTHVGGRGTGELFF. The CDR3 DNA reads TGTGCCAGCACTCACGTGGGGGGGAGAGGGACCGGGGAGCTGTTTTTT.

The V gene is TRBV30, the J gene TRBJ2-2, with 8 bases identical to TRBD1. This CDR3 is built from 13 residues. The germline V gene encodes CDR1 GTSNPN and CDR2 SVGIG (reference sequence). Trimming took 3 bases from V and 8 from J; bases not matched to a gene: 5. DNA for the CDR3: TGTGCCTGGAGCCACAGGGGGACTGGGGAGCTGTTTTTT. Protein sequence: CAWSHRGTGELFF.

This sequence joins TRBV6-4 and TRBJ2-1; the match to TRBD1 covers 9 bases. Germline lookup yields CDR1 MRHNA and CDR2 SNTAGT. The V segment lost 4 bases and the J segment 8 bases; nucleotides outside the gene matches: 6. This CDR3 is built from 14 residues. The CDR3 sequence is CASSAGQGGDEQFF. CDR3 in DNA: TGTGCCAGCAGTGCGGGACAGGGTGGGGATGAGCAGTTCTTC.

This chain uses TRBV21-1 with TRBJ1-2; the table's D call, TRBD1, has no DNA check behind it. TRBV21-1 is recorded as a pseudogene. The CDR3 contains 15 residues. CDR3 nucleotides: TGTGCCAGCAGCGCTATGCTCAGGGTATATGGTGGCTACACCTTC. Its translation: CASSAMLRVYGGYTF.

Comment on this clone: Other DNA sequences of this sample code for an identical CDR3. The V and J genes are TRBV5-1 and TRBJ2-1, with TRBD1 identical over 7 bases. The V gene end was trimmed by 4 bases and the J gene end by 4 bases; junction bases not matched to a gene: 2. Germline CDR1 SGHRS, CDR2 YFSETQ. CDR3 length equals 13 residues. CDR3 region: CASSRDSYNEQFF. DNA for the CDR3: TGCGCCAGCAGCCGGGACAGTTACAATGAGCAGTTCTTC.

This chain connects TRBV30 to TRBJ1-5; 7 positions agree with TRBD1. CDR1 GTSNPN and CDR2 SVGIG come from the germline V gene (reference sequence). This CDR3 is 12 amino acids long. The CDR3 region is CASGTGNQPQHF. CDR3 DNA: TGTGCTAGCGGGACAGGCAATCAGCCCCAGCATTTT.

The chain joins TRBV11-3 to TRBJ2-3; TRBD1 matches at 8 bases. Trimming cost V 5 bases and J 11 bases; bases outside gene matches: 9. Germline V gene lookup returns CDR1 SGHNT and CDR2 YENEEA. This CDR3 comprises 13 residues. The CDR3 loop is CASSPFRDRMQYF. The CDR3 region has the DNA TGTGCCAGCAGCCCATTCCGGGACAGGATGCAGTATTTT.

The gene calls are TRBV11-2 and TRBJ1-2, with D unresolved. The ends were cut back, 0 bases at V and 0 bases at J, with 11 bases in the middle. Per the germline V gene, CDR1 is SGHAT and CDR2 is FQNNGV. CDR3 length equals 16 residues. The CDR3 reads CASSLDLEETNYGYTF. CDR3 coding DNA: TGTGCCAGCAGCTTAGATCTAGAGGAGACTAACTATGGCTACACCTTC.

This chain joins TRBV4-1 and TRBJ2-5, with 11 positions matching TRBD2. Germline V gene lookup returns CDR1 MGHRA and CDR2 YSYEKL. The CDR3 consists of 13 residues. Unmatched junction bases numbered 0, after V lost 8 bases and J lost 1 base. CDR3 DNA: TGCGCCAGCGGACTAGCGGGCCAAGAGACCCAGTACTTC. Protein sequence: CASGLAGQETQYF.

The V and J genes are TRBV11-2 and TRBJ1-3; D not resolved. V lost 5 bases and J 4 bases, leaving 12 bases between the germline ends. CDR3 length: 14 amino acids. CDR1 is SGHAT and CDR2 is FQNNGV in the germline V gene. CDR3 bases: TGTGCCAGCAGCCCAGAGCCAGGCGGAAACACCATATATTTT. It codes for CASSPEPGGNTIYF. Drawing the rest from reference TRBV11-2 and TRBJ1-3, the complete variable domain is EAGVAQSPRYKIIEKRQSVAFWCNPISGHATLYWYQQILGQGPKLLIQFQNNGVVDDSQLPKDRFSAERLKGVDSTLKIQPAKLEDSAVYLCASSPEPGGNTIYFGEGSWLTVV.

The CDR3 sequence is CASSQASLGEQYF. The CDR3 DNA sequence: TGCGCCAGCAGCCAGGCTAGCCTGGGTGAGCAGTACTTC. V is TRBV4-1 and J is TRBJ2-7, with D perhaps matching TRBD2 (5 bases). V shed 3 bases and J shed 7 bases, with 13 bases lying between them. Per germline, CDR1 MGHRA and CDR2 YSYEKL. The CDR3 extends over 13 amino acids.

This clone was recorded once. The chain recombines TRBV2 with TRBJ1-6; D perhaps matches TRBD1 (6 bases). The CDR3 contains 15 residues. The germline gives CDR1 SNHLY, CDR2 FYNNEI. V lost 2 bases, J lost 7 bases, and 12 bases lay in between. CDR3 nucleotide sequence: TGTGCCAGCAGTGAAAGTGGGCAGGGGAATTCACCCCTCCACTTT. Translated: CASSESGQGNSPLHF.

The V call is TRBV7-9, the J call TRBJ2-3; D unclear. The germline CDR1 and CDR2 sequences are SEHNR and FQNEAQ (reference sequence). Trimming cost V 5 bases and J 1 base, with 13 bases left between them. CDR3 length: 15 residues. CDR3 DNA sequence: TGTGCCAGCAGCGTTAGACCGGCGGGCACAGATACGCAGTATTTT. Protein sequence: CASSVRPAGTDTQYF.

This rearrangement joins TRBV18 to TRBJ2-1; TRBD1 is a possible D gene (5 bases). The V gene lost 2 bases and the J gene lost 5 bases, with 10 bases spanning the gap. Germline V gene sequence: CDR1 KGHSH, CDR2 LQKENI. The CDR3 contains 14 residues. This CDR3 is CASSPGAIDNEQFF. The CDR3 region has the DNA TGTGCCAGCTCACCAGGGGCTATTGACAATGAGCAGTTCTTC.

V and J are TRBV27 and TRBJ1-2; the D gene is possibly TRBD1 (5 bases). V lost 6 bases, J lost 8 bases, and 19 bases lay in between. CDR1 and CDR2 from the germline V gene are MNHEY and SMNVEV (reference sequence). The CDR3 has 14 residues. The CDR3 here is CASRSGGQGIGYTF. The CDR3 DNA follows: TGTGCCAGCAGGTCCGGAGGGCAGGGAATCGGCTACACCTTC.

This chain joins TRBV6-5 and TRBJ2-5, with 14 bases fitting TRBD2. Germline trimming cut 6 bases from V and 4 bases from J; bases unmatched to any gene: 4. There are 15 residues in the CDR3. Looked up from germline, CDR1 is MNHEY and CDR2 is SVGAGI. The chain's CDR3 is CASRGLAGVGETQYF. The CDR3, as DNA: TGTGCCAGCAGGGGACTAGCGGGAGTAGGAGAGACCCAGTACTTC.

V gene TRBV19 combines with J gene TRBJ1-5, with 8 positions matching TRBD1. Germline assignment: CDR1 LNHDA and CDR2 SQIVND (reference sequence). The CDR3 consists of 15 residues. V dropped 0 bases and J dropped 5; count of bases not matched to a gene: 3. DNA of the CDR3: TGTGCCAGTAGTATAGACGGGACAGGTCATCAGCCCCAGCATTTT. Translating it yields CASSIDGTGHQPQHF.

The rearrangement uses TRBV25-1 and TRBJ1-2, with 9 nucleotides matching TRBD1. The trim removed 4 bases at V and 3 bases at J, leaving 6 bases unmatched. In germline, CDR1 is MGHDK, CDR2 SYGVNS. CDR3 size: 15 residues. The DNA of the CDR3 is TGTGCCAGCAGTGGGGGACAGGGAAGGGACTATGGCTACACCTTC. It yields the protein CASSGGQGRDYGYTF.

This rearrangement joins TRBV5-1 to TRBJ1-2; maybe TRBD1 (6 bases). From germline, CDR1 is SGHRS and CDR2 YFSETQ. V lost 0 bases and J lost 6, with 15 bases in between. This CDR3 has 15 residues. CDR3 bases: TGCGCCAGCAGCTTGGGAGCCAGGGGATTCGATGGCTACACCTTC. Its translation: CASSLGARGFDGYTF.

The rearrangement joins TRBV2 to TRBJ1-5; TRBD1 matches 9 bases. Losses at the gene ends were 5 bases for V and 3 bases for J; bases not matched to a gene: 5. CDR1 SNHLY and CDR2 FYNNEI come from the germline V gene. This CDR3 comprises 15 residues. The CDR3 coding sequence is TGTGCCAGCAGTTACGTACAGGGGGCCAATCAGCCCCAGCATTTT. This sequence encodes CASSYVQGANQPQHF. The full variable domain, completed using reference TRBV2 and TRBJ1-5, is EPEVTQTPSHQVTQMGQEVILRCVPISNHLYFYWYRQILGQKVEFLVSFYNNEISEKSEIFDDQFSVERPDGSNFTLKIRSTKLEDSAMYFCASSYVQGANQPQHFGDGTRLSIL.

This clone was counted a single time. This sequence joins TRBV7-9 and TRBJ2-5, with D maybe TRBD1 (6 bases). V was trimmed by 4 bases and J by 5 bases, leaving 14 bases between them. This CDR3 has 14 residues. Looked up from germline, CDR1 is SEHNR and CDR2 is FQNEAQ (reference sequence). The DNA of the CDR3 is TGTGCCAGCAGCTCCCCTTGGGGGCTTGAGACCCAGTACTTC. This translates into CASSSPWGLETQYF.

The chain combines TRBV7-9 with TRBJ2-1; 11 nucleotides align to TRBD2. This CDR3 region has 16 residues. The germline gives CDR1 SEHNR, CDR2 FQNEAQ (reference sequence). Unmatched junction bases numbered 1, after V lost 3 bases and J lost 0 bases. The DNA of the CDR3 is TGTGCCAGCAGCTTGGGACTAGCGGACTCCTACAATGAGCAGTTCTTC. Translation: CASSLGLADSYNEQFF.

The rearrangement joins TRBV6-5 to TRBJ1-1, with D unresolved. Germline loops: CDR1 MNHEY, CDR2 SVGAGI. CDR3 length: 13 residues. V shed 6 bases and J shed 4 bases, with 12 bases lying between them. In DNA, the CDR3 is TGTGCCAGCAGCAAACGGCGGGGCACTGAAGCTTTCTTT. Protein product: CASSKRRGTEAFF.

The chain combines TRBV7-9 with TRBJ1-1, with a tentative D call TRBD1 (5 bases). Germline V gene sequence: CDR1 SEHNR, CDR2 FQNEAQ (reference sequence). The CDR3 length is 15 residues. Trimming cost V 5 bases and J 0 bases, with 13 bases left between them. The CDR3 DNA follows: TGTGCCAGCAGCACCCAACAGGCGATGAACACTGAAGCTTTCTTT. Translated: CASSTQQAMNTEAFF.

V gene TRBV5-1 combines with J gene TRBJ2-3, with 10 bases fitting TRBD2. V was pared by 2 bases and J by 2 bases, with 5 bases of the junction left unmatched. The CDR3 loop spans 16 amino acids. Germline lookup yields CDR1 SGHRS and CDR2 YFSETQ. In DNA form, the CDR3 reads TGCGCCAGCAGCTTTTTCGGGACTAGCGCCACAGATACGCAGTATTTT. It yields the protein CASSFFGTSATDTQYF. Supplemented by reference TRBV5-1 and TRBJ2-3, the full variable domain reads KAGVTQTPRYLIKTRGQQVTLSCSPISGHRSVSWYQQTPGQGLQFLFEYFSETQRNKGNFPGRFSGRQFSNSRSEMNVSTLELGDSALYLCASSFFGTSATDTQYFGPGTRLTVL.